A selection of T cell receptor beta chains follows, all from one sample in a study of shared clonotypes between healthy human individuals. Libraries were prepared by immunoSEQ multiplex PCR; TCRdb keeps only in-frame clonotypes and omits some of them. The sample has 400,000 to 500,000 clones; 65% to 80% are singletons. The sequenced sample was PBMCs. All receptors come from a woman aged 40 to 55 in good health. Some clones in this sample may be carry-over from other donors' samples. Each CDR3 is given without its conserved first and last residue. The size field is filled for only some rows; it gives once, few, many or a size class.

size	J	V	CDR3
-	TRBJ2-6	TRBV28	ASSLPGDSGANVLT
-	TRBJ2-5	TRBV7-3	ASSSSGAGETQY
-	TRBJ2-1	TRBV18	ASSPGPSGSNEQF
-	TRBJ2-7	TRBV6-5	ASSYAYRVHEQY
-	TRBJ1-2	TRBV5-1	ASSFSGDNYGYT
-	TRBJ2-1	TRBV2	ASRSLGTANNEQF
-	TRBJ2-5	TRBV4-1	ASSQEVRRHQETQY
-	TRBJ2-7	TRBV9	ATTRPGLDKVVSYEQY
-	TRBJ2-7	TRBV19	ASRQMLAGAYEQY
-	TRBJ2-3	TRBV30	AGRLAGSTRTDTQY
once	TRBJ2-5	TRBV7-9	ASSQPGQTLKETQY
few	TRBJ1-1	TRBV18	ASSPVTSTEAF
-	TRBJ2-1	TRBV14	ASSQGGGPYNEQF
-	TRBJ2-7	TRBV5-1	ASSLGVETYEQY
-	TRBJ1-5	TRBV19	ASSPDRRNQPQH
-	TRBJ1-2	TRBV6-6	ASGEDRLEANYGYT
-	TRBJ1-1	TRBV6-1	ASSGDVGARDTEAF
-	TRBJ1-4	TRBV27	ASSPDRGETNEKLF
-	TRBJ2-7	TRBV28	ASSRPGLADYEQY
once	TRBJ2-4	TRBV28	ASGLAGAKNIQY
-	TRBJ2-7	TRBV10-2	ASSEPSESYEQY
-	TRBJ1-3	TRBV15	ATEGGLTGNTIY
-	TRBJ2-1	TRBV11-3	ASSLLAGSNEQF
-	TRBJ1-1	TRBV6-6	ASSEGAVTEAF
-	TRBJ2-2	TRBV2	ASSSQVNTGELF
-	TRBJ2-7	TRBV28	ASSAPYRVYEQY
-	TRBJ2-4	TRBV12-1	ASSNWTGRGAKNIQY
-	TRBJ2-1	TRBV4-1	ASSQGRGRVVDEQF
-	-	TRBV11-2	ASSPTRGPFSDEQY
-	TRBJ2-7	TRBV2	ATTRGPYEQY
-	TRBJ1-2	TRBV28	ASSPPGIYGYT
once	TRBJ2-2	TRBV19	ASSIGLNTGELF
-	TRBJ1-5	TRBV5-1	ASSLGMSGDQPQH
-	TRBJ2-1	TRBV29-1	SGGTSGYNEQF
-	TRBJ1-4	TRBV15	ATSRDRGITNEKLF
-	TRBJ1-3	TRBV30	AWSVPGAGNTIY
-	TRBJ2-1	TRBV6-6	ASTPRTAASYNEQF
-	TRBJ2-5	TRBV5-1	ASSLATSGGAEMTQY
-	TRBJ2-1	TRBV27	ASKDVSSYNEQF
-	TRBJ2-7	TRBV7-9	ASSSGRKGRDEQY
-	TRBJ2-3	TRBV4-2	ASSQPGRAPDTQY
-	TRBJ1-3	TRBV28	AGHPGQTNNPSGNTIY
-	TRBJ1-3	TRBV7-9	ASSLTGQGNTIY
-	TRBJ2-1	TRBV7-8	ASSLSGGAGVYNEQF
once	TRBJ2-7	TRBV19	ASSSGLAGVYEQY
-	TRBJ2-7	TRBV9	ASSQGSEVSYYEQY